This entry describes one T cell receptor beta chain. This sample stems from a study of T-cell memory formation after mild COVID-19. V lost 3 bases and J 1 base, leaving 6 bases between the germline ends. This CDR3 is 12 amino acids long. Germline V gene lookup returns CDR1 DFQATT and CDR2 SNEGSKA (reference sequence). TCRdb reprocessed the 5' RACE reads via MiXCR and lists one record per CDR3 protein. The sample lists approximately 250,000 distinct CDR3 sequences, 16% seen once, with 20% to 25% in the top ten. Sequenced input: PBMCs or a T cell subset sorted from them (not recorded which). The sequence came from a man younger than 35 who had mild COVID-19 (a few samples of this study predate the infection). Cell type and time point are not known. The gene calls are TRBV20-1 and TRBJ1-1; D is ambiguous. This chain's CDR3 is CSARQPNTEAFF. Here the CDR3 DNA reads TGCAGTGCTAGGCAGCCGAACACTGAAGCTTTCTTT.